This T cell receptor beta chain was documented in a study of T cell clonality in common variable immunodeficiency. TCRdb's copy holds only in-frame clones and misses some; the assay was immunoSEQ multiplex PCR. In total the sample includes about 52,000 clones, none of them seen once. Germline assignment: CDR1 MRHNA and CDR2 SNTAGT. This CDR3 is built from 17 residues. The table lists this clone with a few counts. The read gets to within 3 residues of the CDR3 end, and the germline J gene fills in the rest. The TCR comes from a person between 18 and 69 years old in good health. This rearrangement joins TRBV6-4 to TRBJ2-3; possible D gene TRBD1, 6 bases. Sequencing was done on a sample of peripheral blood mononuclear cells. The CDR3 loop is CASSDPRTVYSNQPQYF. CDR3 DNA, as far as it was read: TGTGCCAGCAGTGACCCCCGGACAGTTTATAGCAATCAGCCG.